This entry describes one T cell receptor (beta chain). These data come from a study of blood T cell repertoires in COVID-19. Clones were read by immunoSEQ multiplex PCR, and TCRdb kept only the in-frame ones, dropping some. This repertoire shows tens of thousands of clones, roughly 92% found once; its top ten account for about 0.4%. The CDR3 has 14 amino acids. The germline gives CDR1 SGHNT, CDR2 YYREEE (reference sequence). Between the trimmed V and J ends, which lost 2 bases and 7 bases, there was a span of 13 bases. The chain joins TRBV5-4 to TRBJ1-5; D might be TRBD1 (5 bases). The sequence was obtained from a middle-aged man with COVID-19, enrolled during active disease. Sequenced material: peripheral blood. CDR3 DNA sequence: TGTGCCAGCAGCTTCGGGGGGGTGGGCCAGCCCCAGCATTTT. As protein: CASSFGGVGQPQHF.